These T cell receptor beta chains were read from a single sample in a study of shared clonotypes between healthy human individuals. This table comes from immunoSEQ multiplex PCR, and its TCRdb copy is limited to in-frame clones, with some not included. This table has roughly 2.2 million clones, 80% to 95% appearing once. The sample consisted of naive CD4+ T cells from PBMCs. All receptors derive from a man between 18 and 29 years old in good health. Some clones in this sample may be carry-over from other donors' samples. Both conserved end residues are part of each CDR3. D genes are given only for firm matches. The size of a clone is reported for some rows only, either as once, few or many, or as a class for expanded clones.

clone_size,v_call,d_call,j_call,cdr3_nt,cdr3_aa
.,TRBV6-6,TRBD1,TRBJ2-7,TGTGCCGGATCCCGGGACAGGGGTACCTACGAGCAGTACTTC,CAGSRDRGTYEQYF
.,TRBV9,TRBD1,TRBJ2-5,TGTGCCAGCAGCGTAGCTGTGACAGGGGCGGAGACCCAGTACTTC,CASSVAVTGAETQYF
.,TRBV5-6,.,TRBJ2-1,TGTGCCAGCAGCTTAGCCCCTTATGGGGGCTCCTACAATGAGCAGTTCTTC,CASSLAPYGGSYNEQFF
once,TRBV28,.,TRBJ1-1,TGTGCCAGCAGTTTATTGGTCCAGGTGCTCGCTGAAGCTTTCTTT,CASSLLVQVLAEAFF
.,TRBV2,TRBD2,TRBJ2-3,TGTGCCAGCAGGAAGACTAGCGGGACCGGCACAGATACGCAGTATTTT,CASRKTSGTGTDTQYF
.,TRBV30,.,TRBJ2-2,TGTGCCTGGAGTAGTCAGGGGCGCACCGGGGAGCTGTTTTTT,CAWSSQGRTGELFF
.,TRBV11-3,.,TRBJ1-3,TGTGCCAGCAGCCCCGGGGTCGGGGATGGAAACACCATATATTTT,CASSPGVGDGNTIYF
.,TRBV4-3,.,TRBJ1-1,TGCGCCAGCAGCCAGCTAGGAGTTCCCACTGAAGCTTTCTTT,CASSQLGVPTEAFF
.,TRBV7-2,.,TRBJ2-1,TGTGCCAGCAGCCGCCGGACGCGGGGTTACAATGAGCAGTTCTTC,CASSRRTRGYNEQFF
.,TRBV10-3,.,TRBJ1-4,TGTGCCATCAGTGGAGCTTACATGGATGAAAAACTGTTTTTT,CAISGAYMDEKLFF
.,TRBV2,TRBD2,TRBJ2-1,TGTGCCAGCGGGGGACTAGCGCCTTACAATGAGCAGTTCTTC,CASGGLAPYNEQFF
.,TRBV7-2,.,TRBJ2-1,TGTGCCAGCAGCTTTTCAGGAGATGAGCAGTTCTTC,CASSFSGDEQFF
.,TRBV6-1,.,TRBJ2-1,TGTGCCAGCAGTGAACCGCCGTACAATGAGCAGTTCTTC,CASSEPPYNEQFF
.,TRBV11-2,TRBD2,TRBJ2-7,TGTGCCAGCAGCCGGACTAGCCCCACCTACGAGCAGTACTTC,CASSRTSPTYEQYF
.,TRBV5-4,.,TRBJ1-1,TGTGCCAGCAGCTTTCAGGGATTCACTGAAGCTTTCTTT,CASSFQGFTEAFF
.,TRBV12-2,.,TRBJ2-7,TGTGCAAGTCCTGTCCCCGGGGGAGGCGGGACCCACGAGCAGTACTTC,CASPVPGGGGTHEQYF
.,TRBV11-3,.,TRBJ2-1,TGTGCCAGCAGCTTAGGCCGCGGGAAGGCCTTCAATGAGCAGTTCTTC,CASSLGRGKAFNEQFF
.,TRBV28,TRBD1,TRBJ1-2,TGTGCCAGCAGTTCGATAACACAGGGGGCGGGTGGCTACACCTTC,CASSSITQGAGGYTF
once,TRBV19,.,TRBJ1-5,TGTGCCAGTAGTTCAACTCCAGGGGTCAATCAGCCCCAGCATTTT,CASSSTPGVNQPQHF
.,TRBV4-1,TRBD1,TRBJ1-4,TGCGCCAGCAGCTCCCCGGGACAGCAGACTGAAAAACTGTTTTTT,CASSSPGQQTEKLFF
once,TRBV11-3,.,TRBJ2-2,TGTGCCAGCAGCCGTTCATCGGGACCCCCGGGGGGGGAGCTGTTTTTT,CASSRSSGPPGGELFF
.,TRBV2,.,TRBJ1-3,TGTGCCAGCAGTGAAGTTCGAGGAGGAAACACCATATATTTT,CASSEVRGGNTIYF
.,TRBV30,TRBD1,TRBJ1-1,TGTGCCTGGAGAGCCAACCGACAGGGGAACACTGAAGCTTTCTTT,CAWRANRQGNTEAFF
.,TRBV4-2,.,TRBJ2-1,TGTGCCAGCAGCCAAGATCCGGGACAAACCTACAATGAGCAGTTCTTC,CASSQDPGQTYNEQFF
.,TRBV5-1,TRBD1,TRBJ2-7,TGCGCCAGCAGCTTGGCCCCGACAGGGCCCCGTGGCGAGCAGTACTTC,CASSLAPTGPRGEQYF
.,TRBV7-9,.,TRBJ2-5,TGTGCCAGCAGCCCTGGGGGGCCGGCCCAGTACTTC,CASSPGGPAQYF
.,TRBV6-6,.,TRBJ1-2,TGTGCCAGCAGGCCCGGGGGGGGCGTGGGCTACACCTTC,CASRPGGGVGYTF
.,TRBV30,TRBD1,TRBJ1-6,TGTGCCTGGAGTGTAAGGGGGCATTCACCCCTCCACTTT,CAWSVRGHSPLHF
.,TRBV27,.,TRBJ2-2,TGTGCCAGCAGTTTCGGGTTTACCGGGGAGCTGTTTTTT,CASSFGFTGELFF
.,TRBV6-6,.,TRBJ2-6,TGTGCCAGCAGTTACTCCCGCAGCTCTGGGGCCAACGTCCTGACTTTC,CASSYSRSSGANVLTF
.,TRBV5-1,.,TRBJ2-1,TGCGCCAGCAGTGCCGAGGGCCACCAGCAGTTCTTC,CASSAEGHQQFF
.,TRBV5-1,.,TRBJ2-2,TGCGCCAGCAGCTTGGGACTTGGACCCAACCGTGGCGGGGAGCTGTTTTTT,CASSLGLGPNRGGELFF
few,TRBV6-5,TRBD1,TRBJ1-5,TGTGCCAGCAGGCAAACAGGGGGGCAGCCCCAGCATTTT,CASRQTGGQPQHF